This TCR beta chain was captured in a study of shared clonotypes between healthy human individuals. The study's findings and limits: Non-shared clonotypes showed lower generation probabilities than clonotypes common to all four donors.

The CDR3 has 14 amino acids. The germline V and J ends were trimmed by 5 bases and 0 bases, with 7 bases remaining between them. Per germline, CDR1 MDHEN and CDR2 SYDVKM. CD45RO-negative CD8 cells positively selected for CCR7 made up the naive population, which excluded terminally differentiated effector memory CD45RA+ cells. Sequencing used immunoSEQ multiplex PCR; TCRdb keeps in-frame clones, though not all of them. The sample holds millions of clones, roughly 91% seen once. This clone was found once. What it binds is not known. The chain is built from TRBV28 and TRBJ1-4; D remains unclear. The sequenced sample consisted of naive CD8+ T cells from PBMCs. This clonotype originated in a man aged 18 to 29 in good health. Some clones in this sample may be carry-over from other donors' samples. The CDR3 protein is CASSPQTTNEKLFF. DNA of the CDR3: TGTGCCAGCAGTCCCCAGACAACTAATGAAAAACTGTTTTTT.